The 27 T cell receptor beta chains listed next were all sequenced from one sample in a study of T cells expressing NK-cell markers. Each CDR3 protein gets one entry in TCRdb, which reprocessed the 5' RACE reads and gives no DNA. In all, the sample yields about half a million distinct CDR3 sequences. The source material was blood T cells: a sorted CD56 or NKG2C T cell subset, CD4+ or CD8+ T cells, or bulk PBMC T cells (not recorded which). The receptors were gathered from a woman aged 45-65 years in good health.

The chain combines TRBV6-2 or TRBV6-3 with TRBJ2-2. The CDR3 spans 15 residues. Per the germline V gene, CDR1 is MNHEY and CDR2 is SVGEGT. The CDR3 protein is CASSYLYGNTGELFF.

The chain uses TRBV9 and TRBJ2-2; the TCRdb D gene call, TRBD2, has no DNA to confirm it. The CDR3 extends over 18 amino acids. Germline loops: CDR1 SGDLS, CDR2 YYNGEE. The chain's CDR3 is CASSVEIAGDRGTGELFF.

The chain carries TRBV4-1 and TRBJ2-1; TCRdb gives TRBD2 as the D gene, but with no DNA this cannot be confirmed. In germline, CDR1 is MGHRA, CDR2 YSYEKL. This CDR3 region has 16 residues. The CDR3: CASSQRGPAGGDEQFF.

The J gene is TRBJ2-5, the V gene TRBV27; TCRdb picks TRBD2, but there is no DNA to check that call. Germline CDR1 is MNHEY and CDR2 is SMNVEV (reference sequence). The length of the CDR3 is 14 residues. The CDR3 spells CASSRSGDKETQYF.

The chain carries TRBV4-1 and TRBJ2-2; with no DNA, the TCRdb D assignment of TRBD1 cannot be verified. The CDR3 has 18 residues. Per the germline V gene, CDR1 is MGHRA and CDR2 is YSYEKL. The CDR3 is CASSPTLTGTGVTGELFF.

This chain joins TRBV29-1 and TRBJ2-4; the D gene TCRdb calls, TRBD1, cannot be checked with no DNA. Germline CDR1 reads SQVTM; CDR2 reads ANQGSEA. This CDR3 is 14 amino acids long. The CDR3 is CSVVAGGPKNIQYF.

The chain has TRBV15 and TRBJ2-2; the TCRdb D gene call, TRBD2, has no DNA to confirm it. Looked up from germline, CDR1 is LNHNV and CDR2 is YYDKDF (reference sequence). The CDR3 is made up of 15 amino acids. This chain's CDR3 is CAASTSGGNTGELFF.

V is TRBV5-1 and J is TRBJ2-1; TCRdb returns TRBD1, unconfirmable since there is no DNA. The CDR3 has 13 amino acids. Germline V gene data show CDR1 as SGHRS and CDR2 as YFSETQ. The CDR3 region is CASSIPGNNEQFF. The full variable domain, its missing parts supplied by reference TRBV5-1 and TRBJ2-1, is KAGVTQTPRYLIKTRGQQVTLSCSPISGHRSVSWYQQTPGQGLQFLFEYFSETQRNKGNFPGRFSGRQFSNSRSEMNVSTLELGDSALYLCASSIPGNNEQFFGPGTRLTVL.

This chain uses TRBV20-1 with TRBJ2-5; TCRdb picks TRBD1, but there is no DNA to check that call. Germline V gene sequence: CDR1 DFQATT, CDR2 SNEGSKA (reference sequence). This CDR3 is built from 16 residues. CDR3 residues: CSVAPTPRLHGETQYF.

V and J are TRBV10-3 and TRBJ1-3; the D call from TCRdb, TRBD1, cannot be confirmed without DNA. Germline V CDR1 and CDR2: ENHRY, SYGVKD. CDR3 length equals 15 residues. CDR3 residues: CAISATESSGNTIYF.

The chain combines TRBV5-1 with TRBJ2-7; there is no DNA to check the TCRdb D call of TRBD1. Per the germline V gene, CDR1 is SGHRS and CDR2 is YFSETQ. The CDR3 is made up of 15 amino acids. The CDR3 region is CASSSGQGWTGEQYF. Using reference TRBV5-1 and TRBJ2-7 for the parts outside the CDR3, the full variable domain is KAGVTQTPRYLIKTRGQQVTLSCSPISGHRSVSWYQQTPGQGLQFLFEYFSETQRNKGNFPGRFSGRQFSNSRSEMNVSTLELGDSALYLCASSSGQGWTGEQYFGPGTRLTVT.

J is TRBJ2-7 and V is TRBV12-3 or TRBV12-4; the TCRdb call, TRBD2, lacks DNA for checking. The CDR3 extends over 16 amino acids. CDR3 region: CASSPQLAGGTYEQYF.

The rearrangement links TRBV12-3 or TRBV12-4 to TRBJ1-5; there is no DNA to check the TCRdb D call of TRBD1. The CDR3 extends over 15 amino acids. This CDR3 reads CASTLGQGGNQPQHF.

V and J are TRBV24-1 and TRBJ1-3; lacking DNA, the TRBD1 call made by TCRdb goes unchecked. Germline CDR1 is KGHDR and CDR2 is SFDVKD. This CDR3 is built from 18 residues. CDR3 in amino acids: CATSERQGEESSGNTIYF.

The chain employs TRBV5-1 and TRBJ2-2; TCRdb picks TRBD2, but there is no DNA to check that call. The germline CDR1 and CDR2 sequences are SGHRS and YFSETQ. The CDR3 is made up of 18 amino acids. The chain's CDR3 is CASSIVIGGGPSSGELFF.

The chain employs TRBV15 and TRBJ2-1. Germline V CDR1 and CDR2: LNHNV, YYDKDF (reference sequence). This CDR3 has 14 residues. CDR3: CATSRDYKNNEQFF.

The chain joins TRBV5-5 to TRBJ1-1. The CDR3 is 13 residues long. From germline, CDR1 is SGHKS and CDR2 YYEKEE (reference sequence). The CDR3 here is CASSWAQNTEAFF.

The chain uses TRBV18 and TRBJ2-7; TCRdb picks TRBD1, but there is no DNA to check that call. This CDR3 is built from 15 residues. Germline values: CDR1 KGHSH, CDR2 LQKENI. This CDR3 is CASSPLAATGYEQYF.

The CDR3 sequence: CASSQDTQETSNQPQHF. The chain recombines TRBV23-1 with TRBJ1-5. TRBV23-1 is an ORF; its function is uncertain. This CDR3 contains 17 residues.

This rearrangement joins TRBV29-1 to TRBJ2-3; TCRdb returns TRBD2, unconfirmable since there is no DNA. The germline CDR1 and CDR2 sequences are SQVTM and ANQGSEA. CDR3 length: 17 residues. CDR3 amino acids: CSVVGTSGRPSTDTQYF.

The chain joins TRBV7-3 to TRBJ1-4. The CDR3 runs to 17 residues. Germline CDR1 SGHTA, CDR2 FQGTGA. This chain's CDR3 is CASSLTISPWANEKLFF.

V gene TRBV10-2 combines with J gene TRBJ2-7. Germline loops: CDR1 WSHSY, CDR2 SAAADI. The CDR3 sequence is 15 residues long. The CDR3 sequence is CASSEPPGGAYEQYF.

The chain carries TRBV10-1 and TRBJ2-3; TCRdb names TRBD1, which stays unverified in the absence of DNA. The CDR3 spans 17 residues. CDR1 and CDR2 (germline): WNHNN, SYGVQD (reference sequence). CDR3 in amino acids: CASSQTSGGRSTDTQYF.

The chain has TRBV6-1 and TRBJ2-1; without DNA, the TCRdb call of TRBD2 cannot be checked. The CDR3 is made up of 15 amino acids. Per the germline V gene, CDR1 is MNHNS and CDR2 is SASEGT. This CDR3 is CASSLRWWERNEQFF.

This sequence joins TRBV7-6 and TRBJ1-3; lacking DNA, the TRBD1 call made by TCRdb goes unchecked. The germline gives CDR1 SGHVS, CDR2 FNYEAQ. The CDR3 contains 15 residues. This CDR3 is CASSQDSFRGGTIYF.

The V and J genes are TRBV7-9 and TRBJ2-5. Germline V gene lookup returns CDR1 SEHNR and CDR2 FQNEAQ (reference sequence). The CDR3 loop spans 13 amino acids. The CDR3 protein is CASSPTVGETQYF.

The chain carries TRBV2 and TRBJ2-1. The CDR3 consists of 14 residues. The germline V gene encodes CDR1 SNHLY and CDR2 FYNNEI. CDR3 amino acids: CASRGARSYNEQFF.